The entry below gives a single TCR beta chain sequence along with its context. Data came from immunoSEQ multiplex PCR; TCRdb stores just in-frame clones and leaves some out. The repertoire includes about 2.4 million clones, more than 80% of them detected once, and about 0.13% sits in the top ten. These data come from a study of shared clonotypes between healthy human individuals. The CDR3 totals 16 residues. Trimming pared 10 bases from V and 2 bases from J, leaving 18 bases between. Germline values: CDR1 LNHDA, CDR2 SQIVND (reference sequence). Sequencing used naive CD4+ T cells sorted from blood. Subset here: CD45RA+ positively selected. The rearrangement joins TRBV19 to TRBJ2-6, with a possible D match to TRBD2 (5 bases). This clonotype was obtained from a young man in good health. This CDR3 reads CATGRGYSTGANVLTF. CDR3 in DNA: TGTGCCACTGGAAGAGGGTATTCGACTGGGGCCAACGTCCTGACTTTC.